One and the same sample provided the 26 T cell receptor beta chains below, sequenced in a study of tumor-infiltrating lymphocytes in primary liver carcinoma. Joint extraction of RNA and DNA used roughly 20-32 mg of bulk tissue that was unsorted. TCR beta cDNA was reverse-transcribed from 500 to 550 ng of total RNA. The reaction used a constant-region primer and ProtoScript II reverse transcriptase. TCR beta libraries came from three nested multiplex PCR rounds using slightly modified ARM-PCR. TRBV1-TRBV30 forward primers and a C-beta reverse primer were used in the first two PCR rounds, which each ran for about 10 cycles. TCRdb called the multiplex PCR reads again in MiXCR, with one record for every CDR3 protein. The data show roughly 120,000 distinct CDR3 sequences, around two thirds seen once. Sequences were obtained from liver tumor tissue from sampling region 1. The subset was: tumor region T1, superior pole. These receptors were taken from an older woman with primary liver carcinoma and hepatitis B virus infection.

This clonotype was counted only a few times. The CDR3 spells CATSDRVGSYNEQFF. In DNA, the CDR3 is TGTGCCACCAGTGACAGGGTCGGTTCCTACAATGAGCAGTTCTTC. The chain joins TRBV24-1 to TRBJ2-1, with D possibly TRBD1 on 5 matching bases. Trimming removed 4 bases at V and 1 base at J, with 10 bases between. The CDR3 is 15 residues long. CDR1 KGHDR and CDR2 SFDVKD come from the germline V gene.

As for this clonotype: Given a much more abundant clone one base away, this may be a read error. The V call is TRBV29-1, the J call TRBJ1-2; possible D gene TRBD1, 5 bases. CDR3 length: 13 residues. Germline lookup yields CDR1 SQVTM and CDR2 ANQGSEA. CDR3 nucleotides: TGCAGCGTTGTCCCGGGACGCAACTGTGGCTACACCTTC. Encoded protein: CSVVPGRNCGYTF.

Concerning this clonotype itself: This CDR3 fails to terminate in the conserved phenylalanine or tryptophan, so it likely reflects a read error. The limits of the CDR3 on the DNA are not certain, so only TCRdb's listed CDR3 is given. V usage is TRBV29-1 and J usage is TRBJ1-2; TRBD1 reflects the table's D call only, with no check against the DNA. Germline-derived CDR1 and CDR2 are SQVTM and ANQGSEA. The CDR3 has 14 residues if both end residues are counted. The CDR3 loop reads CSVATGGASSGYTL.

This clonotype is a singleton in its sample. This is likely a read error, given that the CDR3 carries no conserved phenylalanine or tryptophan at its end. This chain connects TRBV11-2 to TRBJ2-5, with 8 bases identical to TRBD2. J lost 5 bases, V lost 3 bases, and 8 bases had no gene match. The CDR3 has 15 residues. Germline V gene sequence: CDR1 SGHAT, CDR2 FQNNGV. The CDR3 sequence: CASSLAGGEVETQYL. The CDR3 nucleotides read TGTGCCAGCAGCTTGGCGGGAGGAGAGGTGGAGACCCAGTACTTA.

To note about this clonotype: At one boundary the junction diverges from the germline segment, which might be a read error. The CDR3 spells CASGEREYNEQFF. The DNA for the CDR3 is TGTGCCAGCGGTGAGAGGGAGTACAATGAGCAGTTCTTC. The chain has TRBV25-1 and TRBJ2-1; TRBD2 might be the D (5 bases). The CDR3 totals 13 residues. In germline, CDR1 is MGHDK, CDR2 SYGVNS.

V is TRBV11-2 and J is TRBJ2-3; TRBD1 agrees at 7 bases. The better agreement between TRBJ1-5 and the DNA end casts doubt on the J call. The germline CDR1 and CDR2 sequences are SGHAT and FQNNGV. The CDR3 has 18 residues. CDR3 sequence: CASSLGLGRGLSTDTQHF. The DNA of the CDR3 is TGTGCCAGCAGCCTAGGATTGGGCAGGGGGTTGTCGACAGATACGCAGCATTTT.

As to this clonotype: The CDR3 end shows no conserved phenylalanine or tryptophan, and so a read error is likely. V usage is TRBV14 and J usage is TRBJ1-2; D might be TRBD1 (6 bases). V dropped 8 bases and J dropped 8 bases, with 18 bases sitting between them. Germline V lookup: CDR1 SGHDN, CDR2 FVKESK. This CDR3 has 13 amino acids. CDR3: CASGDINRAGYTI. The CDR3 DNA is TGTGCCAGCGGCGACATAAACAGGGCGGGCTACACCATC.

In its sample, this clonotype was seen a few times. No conserved phenylalanine or tryptophan ends this CDR3, so it is likely a read error. The chain carries TRBV4-1 and TRBJ2-5; 7 bases agree with TRBD2. Germline CDR1 reads MGHRA; CDR2 reads YSYEKL. V was pared by 0 bases and J by 5 bases, with 12 bases of the junction left unmatched. The CDR3 spans 17 residues. As DNA, the CDR3 is TGCGCCAGCAGCCAAGAAATAGGGAGGGCTGGTTTTGAGACCCAGTACTCC. It yields the protein CASSQEIGRAGFETQYS.

Turning to this clonotype: Given a much more abundant clone one base away, this may be a read error. The chain links TRBV29-1 to TRBJ2-1; 9 nucleotides line up with TRBD1. The length of the CDR3 is 13 residues. Per the germline V gene, CDR1 is SQVTM and CDR2 is ANQGSEA. The CDR3 bases are TGCAGCGTAGACATGGACAGGGGTAATGACCAGTTCTTC. Translation: CSVDMDRGNDQFF.

This clonotype was counted only a few times. V gene TRBV28 combines with J gene TRBJ2-7, with D possibly being TRBD1 or TRBD2 (6 bases each). Trimming removed 10 bases at V and 3 bases at J, with 16 bases between. This CDR3 is built from 13 residues. Per the germline V gene, CDR1 is MDHEN and CDR2 is SYDVKM. The CDR3 loop reads CATTSGAGYEQYF. CDR3 DNA: TGTGCCACAACTTCGGGGGCTGGCTACGAGCAGTACTTC.

In the case of this clonotype: A read error is possible here, since a much larger clone lies one base away. The chain joins TRBV14 to TRBJ1-2; D not resolved. The CDR3 has 12 amino acids. V was clipped by 4 bases and J by 4 bases, with 7 bases between them. Germline lookup yields CDR1 SGHDN and CDR2 FVKESK. The CDR3 DNA reads as TGTGCCAGCAGCCCGTCGTTCTATGGCTACACCTTC. This sequence encodes CASSPSFYGYTF.

This clonotype was recorded at least ten times. The chain uses TRBV12-5 and TRBJ2-1, with 9 bases matching TRBD2. The CDR3 sequence is 18 residues long. The trim removed 1 base at V and 7 bases at J, leaving 14 bases unmatched. Germline-derived CDR1 and CDR2 are LGHNT and FRNRAP. CDR3: CASGLAPTGTSLGNEQFF. CDR3 in DNA: TGTGCTAGTGGTTTGGCCCCAACCGGGACTAGCTTGGGGAATGAGCAGTTCTTC.

This clonotype was detected a few times. The chain combines TRBV28 with TRBJ1-2; D unclear. The germline gives CDR1 MDHEN, CDR2 SYDVKM. Trimming removed 6 bases at V and 8 bases at J, with 13 bases between. CDR3 length: 12 amino acids. The CDR3 is CASSVRWYGYTF. CDR3 DNA: TGTGCCAGCAGCGTCCGGTGGTACGGCTACACCTTC.

Turning to this clonotype: One junction end disagrees with the germline gene, perhaps due to a read error. This chain connects TRBV14 to TRBJ2-1, with D perhaps TRBD2 (6 bases). This CDR3 contains 16 residues. Germline V gene data show CDR1 as SGHDN and CDR2 as FVKESK. The CDR3 sequence: CASGQVGGIGLGEQFF. In nucleotides, the CDR3 is TGTGCCAGCGGCCAAGTGGGCGGGATTGGCCTTGGCGAGCAGTTCTTC.

In this sample, this clonotype turned up once. This rearrangement joins TRBV11-2 to TRBJ2-7; D may be TRBD2 (5 bases). This CDR3 is 17 amino acids long. V gave up 6 bases and J gave up 10 bases, with 31 bases separating them. Germline CDR1 reads SGHAT; CDR2 reads FQNNGV. CDR3 sequence: CASSSQRTCGLTYGQYF. CDR3 coding DNA: TGTGCCAGCAGTTCACAACGGACTTGCGGGCTGACCTATGGACAGTACTTC.

This clonotype was detected a few times. A much larger clone differs from this one at a single base, so this may be a read error. The CDR3 reads CVSSLSGTGATNEKLFF. Written as DNA, the CDR3 is TGTGTCAGCAGTTTATCCGGGACAGGGGCAACTAATGAAAAACTGTTTTTT. The chain uses TRBV28 and TRBJ1-4; 10 bases are shared with TRBD1. CDR1 MDHEN and CDR2 SYDVKM come from the germline V gene. There are 17 residues in the CDR3.

The V gene is TRBV5-5, the J gene TRBJ2-7; 8 nucleotides line up with TRBD2. The CDR3 is 16 residues long. J lost 1 base, V lost 0 bases, and 6 bases had no gene match. The germline V gene has CDR1 SGHKS and CDR2 YYEKEE (reference sequence). As DNA, the CDR3 is TGTGCCAGCAGCTTGGGTAGCGGGACGTCATCCTACGAGCAGTACTTC. Translated, it gives CASSLGSGTSSYEQYF.

With regard to this clonotype: Compared with germline, one end of the junction differs, possibly owing to a read error. J is TRBJ2-2 and V is TRBV5-1; no clear D. CDR3 size: 14 residues. Germline V gene lookup returns CDR1 SGHRS and CDR2 YFSETQ. CDR3 bases: TGCGCCAGCTGCTTACGCGTCGACACCGGGGAGCTGTTTTTT. It is translated as CASCLRVDTGELFF.

On this clonotype itself: Possible read error: a much larger clone is one base away. The rearrangement joins TRBV6-1 to TRBJ2-1, with no clear D. The germline CDR1 and CDR2 sequences are MNHNS and SASEGT. This CDR3 has 13 residues. V was pared by 7 bases and J by 0 bases, with 7 bases between. For the CDR3, the DNA is TGTGCCAGCAATCTAGACTCCTACAATGAGCAGTTCTTC. This encodes CASNLDSYNEQFF.

With regard to this clonotype: The junction differs from germline at one of its ends, possibly a read error. The chain uses TRBV11-3 and TRBJ1-2, with D possibly TRBD1 on 5 matching bases. CDR1 SGHNT and CDR2 YENEEA come from the germline V gene. The CDR3 has 15 residues. The CDR3 sequence: CTSSPRPDMRYGYTF. As DNA, the CDR3 is TGTACCAGCAGCCCACGACCGGACATGCGCTATGGCTACACCTTC.

This clonotype was picked up a small number of times. The genes are TRBV5-1 and TRBJ2-1; D is unresolved. Per germline, CDR1 SGHRS and CDR2 YFSETQ. The CDR3 covers 13 residues. Trimming removed 0 bases from V and 7 bases from J, with 8 bases in between. As DNA, the CDR3 is TGCGCCAGCAGCTTGGGAGGAGAGAATGAGCAGTTCTTC. Protein sequence: CASSLGGENEQFF.

This clonotype was observed many times. This sequence joins TRBV12-3 or TRBV12-4 and TRBJ1-1; a weak D match, TRBD1 (5 bases). V shed 6 bases and J shed 5 bases, with 10 bases lying between them. This CDR3 region has 12 residues. In DNA, the CDR3 is TGTGCCAGCAGGCCCCGGGGGACTGAAGCTTTCTTT. Translation gives CASRPRGTEAFF.

The V call is TRBV11-3, the J call TRBJ2-1; weak D call: TRBD2 (6 bases). CDR3 length: 13 amino acids. V was clipped by 2 bases and J by 9 bases, with 11 bases between them. Looked up from germline, CDR1 is SGHNT and CDR2 is YENEEA. As DNA, the CDR3 is TGTGCCAGCAGCTTAAGGGAGGTAGTTGAGCAGTTCTTC. This translates into CASSLREVVEQFF.

In regard to this clonotype: This CDR3 is missing its conserved last phenylalanine or tryptophan, likely due to a read error. The chain uses TRBV5-4 and TRBJ2-7; TRBD2 matches at 11 bases. The CDR3 totals 16 residues. CDR1 is SGHNT and CDR2 is YYREEE in the germline V gene (reference sequence). V was clipped by 4 bases and J by 4 bases; unmatched bases: 10. The CDR3 DNA follows: TGTGCCAGCAGCCCACCTGGTAGCGGGAGGGCGTACGAGCAGTACCTC. Translated, it gives CASSPPGSGRAYEQYL.

In regard to this clonotype: A clone one base away is much larger, so this may be a read error. The rearrangement joins TRBV10-3 to TRBJ2-3; possible D gene TRBD2, 5 bases. Germline CDR1 and CDR2: ENHRY and SYGVKD. The CDR3 totals 14 residues. V was cut by 8 bases and J by 1 base, with 13 bases left in between. Here the CDR3 reads CAIGSRGGTDTQYF. DNA for the CDR3: TGTGCCATCGGTTCTCGGGGAGGCACAGATACGCAGTATTTT.

About this clonotype: A much larger clone lies one base from this, so it may be a read error. The chain carries TRBV7-8 and TRBJ2-7; D possibly corresponds to TRBD2 (6 bases). This CDR3 has 15 amino acids. Between the trimmed V and J ends, which lost 10 bases and 0 bases, there was a span of 19 bases. The germline V gene has CDR1 SGHVS and CDR2 FQNEAQ. The CDR3 here is CATTLLGGTSYEQYF. The CDR3 region has the DNA TGTGCCACCACCCTTCTGGGAGGTACCTCCTACGAGCAGTACTTC.